Described below is a single TCR beta chain sequence and its context. Its antigen is unknown. The data are from a study of cytomegalovirus exposure and HLA in healthy donors. Background on the study: When 398 donors were genotyped, roughly 82% of them were found to fall in the Caucasian-associated ancestry cluster. Points from the study as a whole: The authors enumerated over 150 TCR beta chains as linked to cytomegalovirus.

The CDR3 contains 15 residues. The V segment lost 5 bases and the J segment 4 bases; nucleotides outside the gene matches: 8. CDR1 and CDR2 from the germline V gene are SGHVS and FQNEAQ. The PCR made use of 60 Vbeta and 13 Jbeta primers. The protocol was immunoSEQ multiplex PCR, while the TCRdb copy is restricted to in-frame clones and leaves out a portion. The sample comprises about 98,000 clones, around 68% of which are singletons, and 1.2% rests with the top ten. Material: PBMCs. The chain joins TRBV7-8 to TRBJ1-3; 7 bases are a match to TRBD1. The TCR was taken from a female donor in good health and CMV-seronegative. CDR3: CASSPLTGMGNTIYF. In nucleotides, the CDR3 is TGTGCCAGCAGCCCCCTGACAGGGATGGGAAACACCATATATTTT. Full variable domain (rest looked up from reference TRBV7-8 and TRBJ1-3): GAGVSQSPRYKVAKRGQDVALRCDPISGHVSLFWYQQALGQGPEFLTYFQNEAQLDKSGLPSDRFFAERPEGSVSTLKIQRTQQEDSAVYLCASSPLTGMGNTIYFGEGSWLTVV.